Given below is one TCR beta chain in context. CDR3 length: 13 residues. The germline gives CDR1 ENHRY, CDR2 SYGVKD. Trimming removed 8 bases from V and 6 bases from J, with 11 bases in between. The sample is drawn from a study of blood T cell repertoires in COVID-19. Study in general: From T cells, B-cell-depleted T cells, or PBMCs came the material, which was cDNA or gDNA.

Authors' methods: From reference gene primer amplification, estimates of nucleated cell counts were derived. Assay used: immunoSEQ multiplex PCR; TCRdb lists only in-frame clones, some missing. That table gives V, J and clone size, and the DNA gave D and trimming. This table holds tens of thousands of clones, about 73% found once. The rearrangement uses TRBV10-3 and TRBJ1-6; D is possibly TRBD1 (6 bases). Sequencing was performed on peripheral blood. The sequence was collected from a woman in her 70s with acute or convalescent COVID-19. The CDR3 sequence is CAISGQLNSPLHF. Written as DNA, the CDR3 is TGTGCCATCTCCGGACAGCTTAATTCACCCCTCCACTTT.